The sample holds many counts of the clone carrying this TCR beta chain. As to time point: newly diagnosed GD, antithyroid drugs for less than 3 months. Extracted PBMC RNA gave rise to the TCR library. This specimen comes from a study of regulatory T cells in long-lasting Graves disease. Arm-PCR of CDR3 regions and iRepertoire HTBI primers were used to build TCR beta libraries. In TCRdb, the multiplex PCR reads were re-called with MiXCR into one record per CDR3 protein. The table shows 350,000 to 450,000 distinct CDR3 sequences, with roughly 12% occurring only once. Germline assignment: CDR1 SNHLY and CDR2 FYNNEI. This CDR3 has 16 amino acids. V shed 6 bases and J 7 bases; nucleotides not matched to a gene: 11. These data were also filed under a second study, of T cells in Graves' hyperthyroidism and ophthalmopathy. That investigation notes: On the basis of clinical symptoms, serum thyroxine and TRAb, thyroid ultrasound and orbital computed tomography, diagnoses were made.

The rearrangement links TRBV2 to TRBJ2-1, with 11 positions matching TRBD2. Sequencing used peripheral blood mononuclear cells (PBMCs), obtained at new diagnosis, from a patient treated with antithyroid drugs. The receptor was isolated from a woman aged 18-29 years with Graves disease. The CDR3 protein is CASSEPGLAEINEQFF. The DNA for the CDR3 is TGTGCCAGCAGCGAACCGGGACTAGCGGAAATAAATGAGCAGTTCTTC.